This TCR beta chain stems from a study of blood T cell dynamics during melanoma immunotherapy. Whole-study context: First-line therapy was either pembrolizumab or nivolumab with ipilimumab for metastatic melanoma.

Sequenced by immunoSEQ multiplex PCR; TCRdb stores in-frame clones only, minus some. The sample contains about 15,000 clones, approximately 90% of which appear only once. The CDR3 length is 13 residues. Trimming removed 5 bases at V and 7 bases at J, with 12 bases between. The V gene's germline CDR1 is KGHSH and CDR2 LQKENI. Time point described: week 3, after first cycle of checkpoint inhibitor. Blood was drawn before treatment and at week 3 after checkpoint blockade. At 12 weeks after first infusion, RECIST 1.1 defined response for most patients. Sequencing used blood, obtained from a patient treated with checkpoint blockade. The chain carries TRBV18 and TRBJ1-5, with D perhaps TRBD1 (6 bases). The sequence was obtained from a human donor with melanoma. CDR3 protein: CASSEQGSQPQHF. CDR3 nucleotides: TGTGCCAGCTCAGAACAGGGAAGCCAGCCCCAGCATTTT.